This TCR beta chain was retrieved from a study of response to subunit inactivated influenza vaccine. TCRdb recomputed calls from the RT-PCR reads with MiXCR, one row per CDR3 protein. The table shows hundreds of thousands of distinct CDR3 sequences, with roughly 15% occurring only once. V lost 5 bases, J lost 5 bases, and 19 bases lay in between. The CDR3 loop spans 16 amino acids. Germline V gene sequence: CDR1 SGHTA, CDR2 FQGNSA. J is TRBJ2-1 and V is TRBV7-2, with a tentative D call TRBD2 (5 bases). The sequences come from PBMCs from blood, collected around two weeks before vaccination. The TCR originated in a man aged 50-60 years who received an inactivated influenza vaccine. The CDR3 is CASSPSGARVNNEQFF. The CDR3 DNA reads as TGTGCCAGCAGCCCCAGCGGAGCTAGAGTCAACAATGAGCAGTTCTTC.